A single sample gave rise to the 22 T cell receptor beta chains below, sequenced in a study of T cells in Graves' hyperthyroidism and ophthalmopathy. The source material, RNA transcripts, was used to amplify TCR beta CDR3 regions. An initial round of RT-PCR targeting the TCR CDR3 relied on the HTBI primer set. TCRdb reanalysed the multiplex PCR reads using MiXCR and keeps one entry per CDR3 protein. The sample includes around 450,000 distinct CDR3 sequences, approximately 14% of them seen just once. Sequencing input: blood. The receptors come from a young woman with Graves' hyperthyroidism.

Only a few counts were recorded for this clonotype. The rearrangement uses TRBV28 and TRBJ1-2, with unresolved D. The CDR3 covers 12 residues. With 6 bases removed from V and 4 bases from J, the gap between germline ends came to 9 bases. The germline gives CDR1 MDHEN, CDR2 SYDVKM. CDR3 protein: CASSPPIYGYTF. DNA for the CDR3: TGTGCCAGCAGCCCCCCTATCTATGGCTACACCTTC.

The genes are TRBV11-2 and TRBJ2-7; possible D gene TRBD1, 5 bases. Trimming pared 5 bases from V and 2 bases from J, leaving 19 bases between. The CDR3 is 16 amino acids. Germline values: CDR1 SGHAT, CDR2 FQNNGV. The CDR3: CASSQEGAVLTYEQYF. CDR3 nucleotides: TGTGCCAGCAGCCAAGAAGGGGCAGTCCTCACCTACGAGCAGTACTTC. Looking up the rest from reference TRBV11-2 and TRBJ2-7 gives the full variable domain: EAGVAQSPRYKIIEKRQSVAFWCNPISGHATLYWYQQILGQGPKLLIQFQNNGVVDDSQLPKDRFSAERLKGVDSTLKIQPAKLEDSAVYLCASSQEGAVLTYEQYFGPGTRLTVT.

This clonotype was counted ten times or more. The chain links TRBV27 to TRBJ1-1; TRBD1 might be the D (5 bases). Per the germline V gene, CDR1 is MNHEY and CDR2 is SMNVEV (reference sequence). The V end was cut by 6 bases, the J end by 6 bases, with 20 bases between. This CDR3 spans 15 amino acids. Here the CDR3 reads CASSSSGPGDPEAFF. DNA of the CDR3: TGTGCCAGCAGCTCCTCAGGGCCCGGGGACCCTGAAGCTTTCTTT.

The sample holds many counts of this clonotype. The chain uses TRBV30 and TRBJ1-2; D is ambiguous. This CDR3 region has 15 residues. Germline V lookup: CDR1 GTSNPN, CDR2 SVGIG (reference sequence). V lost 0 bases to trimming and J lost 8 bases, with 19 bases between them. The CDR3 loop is CAWSVRVSPLWGYTF. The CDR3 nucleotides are TGTGCCTGGAGTGTACGAGTCAGCCCACTCTGGGGCTACACCTTC.

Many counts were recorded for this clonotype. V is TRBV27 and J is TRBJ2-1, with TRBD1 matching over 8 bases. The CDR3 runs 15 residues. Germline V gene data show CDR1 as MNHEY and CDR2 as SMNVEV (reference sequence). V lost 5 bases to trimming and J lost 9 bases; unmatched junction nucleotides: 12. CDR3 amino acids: CASSPRQGSRVEQFF. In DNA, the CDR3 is TGTGCCAGCAGTCCCCGACAGGGGAGTAGGGTTGAGCAGTTCTTC.

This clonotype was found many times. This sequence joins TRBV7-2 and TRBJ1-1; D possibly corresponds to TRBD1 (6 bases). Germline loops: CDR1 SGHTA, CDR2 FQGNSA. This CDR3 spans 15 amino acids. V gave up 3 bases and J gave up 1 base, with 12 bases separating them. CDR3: CASSFQTGPNTEAFF. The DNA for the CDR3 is TGTGCCAGCAGCTTCCAGACAGGCCCGAACACTGAAGCTTTCTTT.

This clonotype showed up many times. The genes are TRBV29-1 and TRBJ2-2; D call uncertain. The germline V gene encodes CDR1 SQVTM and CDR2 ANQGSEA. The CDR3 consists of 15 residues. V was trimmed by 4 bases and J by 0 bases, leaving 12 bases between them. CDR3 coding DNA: TGCAGCGTTGGTATTGTGGGAACGAACACCGGGGAGCTGTTTTTT. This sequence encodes CSVGIVGTNTGELFF.

The CDR3 nucleotides are TGTGCCAGCAGCCCCAGGGTTGGGGGCTACACCTTC. Protein sequence: CASSPRVGGYTF. The chain links TRBV3-1 to TRBJ1-2, with D perhaps TRBD1 (5 bases). Trimming took off 4 bases at V and 8 bases at J, with 11 bases between the two ends. The germline V gene encodes CDR1 LGHDT and CDR2 YNNKEL (reference sequence). The CDR3 consists of 12 residues. The variable domain in full, completed from reference TRBV3-1 and TRBJ1-2, reads DTAVSQTPKYLVTQMGNDKSIKCEQNLGHDTMYWYKQDSKKFLKIMFSYNNKELIINETVPNRFSPKSPDKAHLNLHINSLELGDSAVYFCASSPRVGGYTFGSGTRLTVV.

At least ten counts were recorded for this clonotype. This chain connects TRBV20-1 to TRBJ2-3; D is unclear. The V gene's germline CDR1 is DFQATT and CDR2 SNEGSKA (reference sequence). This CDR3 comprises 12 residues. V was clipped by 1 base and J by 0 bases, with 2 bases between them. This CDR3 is CSARVSTDTQYF. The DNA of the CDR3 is TGCAGTGCTAGAGTGAGCACAGATACGCAGTATTTT.

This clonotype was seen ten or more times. This CDR3 is CASSPQGTAGTEAFF. CDR3 in DNA: TGTGCCAGCAGCCCCCAGGGGACCGCGGGCACTGAAGCTTTCTTT. This chain links TRBV7-2 with TRBJ1-1; tentatively, D is TRBD1 (6 bases). The V gene lost 5 bases and the J gene lost 4 bases, with 17 bases spanning the gap. CDR3 size: 15 residues. Germline V CDR1 and CDR2: SGHTA, FQGNSA.

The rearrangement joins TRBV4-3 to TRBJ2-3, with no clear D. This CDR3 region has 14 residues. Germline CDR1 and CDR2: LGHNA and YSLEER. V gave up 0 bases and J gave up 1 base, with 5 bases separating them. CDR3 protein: CASSQEPGTDTQYF. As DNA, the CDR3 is TGCGCCAGCAGCCAAGAGCCGGGCACAGATACGCAGTATTTT.

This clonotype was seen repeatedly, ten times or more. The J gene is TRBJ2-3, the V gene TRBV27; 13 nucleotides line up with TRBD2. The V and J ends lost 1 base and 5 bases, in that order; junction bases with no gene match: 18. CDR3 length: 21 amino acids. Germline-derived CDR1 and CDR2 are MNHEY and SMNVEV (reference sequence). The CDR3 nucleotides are TGTGCCAGCAGTTTATGGGGTAGGACAGTTCGACTAGCGGGAGGAAGAGATACGCAGTATTTT. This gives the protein CASSLWGRTVRLAGGRDTQYF.

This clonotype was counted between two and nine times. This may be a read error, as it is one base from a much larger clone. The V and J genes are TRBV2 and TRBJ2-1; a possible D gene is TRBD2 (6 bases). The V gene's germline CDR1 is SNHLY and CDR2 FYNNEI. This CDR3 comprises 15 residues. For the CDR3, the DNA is TGTGCTCTTCGTGGGGGGAGGAGCTCCTACAATGGGCAGTTCTTC. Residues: CALRGGRSSYNGQFF.

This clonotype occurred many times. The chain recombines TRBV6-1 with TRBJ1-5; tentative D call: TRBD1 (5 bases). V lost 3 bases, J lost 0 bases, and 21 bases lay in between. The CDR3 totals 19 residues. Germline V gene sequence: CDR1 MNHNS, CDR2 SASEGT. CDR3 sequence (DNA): TGTGCCAGCAGTGAGGACACAGGACTAGGGATTAATAGCAATCAGCCCCAGCATTTT. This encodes CASSEDTGLGINSNQPQHF.

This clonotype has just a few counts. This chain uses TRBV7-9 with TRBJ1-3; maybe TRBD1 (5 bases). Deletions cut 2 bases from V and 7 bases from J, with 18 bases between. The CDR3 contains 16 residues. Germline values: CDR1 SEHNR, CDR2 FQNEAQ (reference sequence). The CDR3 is CASSLLSGRGMNTIYF. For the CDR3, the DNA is TGTGCCAGCAGCTTACTATCGGGACGGGGGATGAACACCATATATTTT.

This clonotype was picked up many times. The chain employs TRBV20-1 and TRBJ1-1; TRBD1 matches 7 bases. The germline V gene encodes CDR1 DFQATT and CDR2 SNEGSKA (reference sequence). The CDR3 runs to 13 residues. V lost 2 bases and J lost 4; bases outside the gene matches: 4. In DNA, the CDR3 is TGCAGTGCTAGAAACCAGGGGGGCACTGAAGCTTTCTTT. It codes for CSARNQGGTEAFF.

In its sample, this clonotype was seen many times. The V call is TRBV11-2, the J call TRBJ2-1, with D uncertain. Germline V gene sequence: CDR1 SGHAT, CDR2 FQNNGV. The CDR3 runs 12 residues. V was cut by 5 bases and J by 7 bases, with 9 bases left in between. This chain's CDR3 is CASSPVGNEQFF. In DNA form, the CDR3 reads TGTGCCAGCAGCCCCGTGGGAAATGAGCAGTTCTTC.

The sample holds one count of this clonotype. CDR3 nucleotide sequence: TGTGCCATCACCCCGGGACAGGCTTCTGGGGCCAACGTCCTGACTTTC. Residues: CAITPGQASGANVLTF. The chain is built from TRBV10-3 and TRBJ2-6; the match to TRBD1 covers 8 bases. Germline V lookup: CDR1 ENHRY, CDR2 SYGVKD. The V segment lost 7 bases and the J segment 1 base; nucleotides outside the gene matches: 6. The CDR3 totals 16 residues.

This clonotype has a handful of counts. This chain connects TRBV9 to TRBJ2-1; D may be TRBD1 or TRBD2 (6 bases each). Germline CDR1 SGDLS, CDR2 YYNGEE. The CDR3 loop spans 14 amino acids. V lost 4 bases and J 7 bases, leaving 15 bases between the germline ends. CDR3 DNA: TGTGCCAGCAGCCCTAACACAGGGACTAATGAGCAGTTCTTC. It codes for CASSPNTGTNEQFF.

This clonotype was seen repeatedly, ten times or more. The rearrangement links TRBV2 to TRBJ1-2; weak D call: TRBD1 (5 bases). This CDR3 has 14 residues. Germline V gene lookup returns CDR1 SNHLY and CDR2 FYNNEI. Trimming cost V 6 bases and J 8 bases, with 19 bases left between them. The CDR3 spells CASRIGQKTGGYTF. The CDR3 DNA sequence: TGTGCCAGCAGAATAGGGCAAAAAACAGGAGGCTACACCTTC.

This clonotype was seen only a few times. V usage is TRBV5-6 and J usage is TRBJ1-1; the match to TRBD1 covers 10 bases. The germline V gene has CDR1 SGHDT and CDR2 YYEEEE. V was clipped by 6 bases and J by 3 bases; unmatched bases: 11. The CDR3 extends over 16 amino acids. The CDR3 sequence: CASIVTGTGVYTEAFF. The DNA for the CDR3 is TGTGCCAGCATCGTAACCGGGACAGGGGTGTACACTGAAGCTTTCTTT.

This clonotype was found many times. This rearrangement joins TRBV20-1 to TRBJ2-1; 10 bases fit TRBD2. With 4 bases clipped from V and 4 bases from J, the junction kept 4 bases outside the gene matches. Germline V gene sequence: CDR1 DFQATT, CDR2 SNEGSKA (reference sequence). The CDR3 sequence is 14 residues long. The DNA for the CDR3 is TGCAGTGCTACGCTAGCGGGAGCTTACAATGAGCAGTTCTTC. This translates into CSATLAGAYNEQFF.